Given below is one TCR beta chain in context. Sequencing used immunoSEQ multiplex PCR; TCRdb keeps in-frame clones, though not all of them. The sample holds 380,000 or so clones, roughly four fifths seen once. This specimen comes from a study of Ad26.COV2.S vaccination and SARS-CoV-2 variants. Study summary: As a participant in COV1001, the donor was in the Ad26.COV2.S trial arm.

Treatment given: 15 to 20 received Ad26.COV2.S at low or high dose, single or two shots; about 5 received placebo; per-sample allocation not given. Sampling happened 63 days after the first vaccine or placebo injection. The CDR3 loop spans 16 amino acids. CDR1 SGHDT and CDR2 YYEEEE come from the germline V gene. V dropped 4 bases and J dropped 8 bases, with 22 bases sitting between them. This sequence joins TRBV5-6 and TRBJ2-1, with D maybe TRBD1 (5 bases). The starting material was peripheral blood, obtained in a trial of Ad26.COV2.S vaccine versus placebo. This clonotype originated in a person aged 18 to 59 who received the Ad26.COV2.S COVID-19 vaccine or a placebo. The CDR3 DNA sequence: TGTGCCAGCAGCCAAATTGGTGGGGCCGCCAGGGATGAGCAGTTCTTC. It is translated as CASSQIGGAARDEQFF.